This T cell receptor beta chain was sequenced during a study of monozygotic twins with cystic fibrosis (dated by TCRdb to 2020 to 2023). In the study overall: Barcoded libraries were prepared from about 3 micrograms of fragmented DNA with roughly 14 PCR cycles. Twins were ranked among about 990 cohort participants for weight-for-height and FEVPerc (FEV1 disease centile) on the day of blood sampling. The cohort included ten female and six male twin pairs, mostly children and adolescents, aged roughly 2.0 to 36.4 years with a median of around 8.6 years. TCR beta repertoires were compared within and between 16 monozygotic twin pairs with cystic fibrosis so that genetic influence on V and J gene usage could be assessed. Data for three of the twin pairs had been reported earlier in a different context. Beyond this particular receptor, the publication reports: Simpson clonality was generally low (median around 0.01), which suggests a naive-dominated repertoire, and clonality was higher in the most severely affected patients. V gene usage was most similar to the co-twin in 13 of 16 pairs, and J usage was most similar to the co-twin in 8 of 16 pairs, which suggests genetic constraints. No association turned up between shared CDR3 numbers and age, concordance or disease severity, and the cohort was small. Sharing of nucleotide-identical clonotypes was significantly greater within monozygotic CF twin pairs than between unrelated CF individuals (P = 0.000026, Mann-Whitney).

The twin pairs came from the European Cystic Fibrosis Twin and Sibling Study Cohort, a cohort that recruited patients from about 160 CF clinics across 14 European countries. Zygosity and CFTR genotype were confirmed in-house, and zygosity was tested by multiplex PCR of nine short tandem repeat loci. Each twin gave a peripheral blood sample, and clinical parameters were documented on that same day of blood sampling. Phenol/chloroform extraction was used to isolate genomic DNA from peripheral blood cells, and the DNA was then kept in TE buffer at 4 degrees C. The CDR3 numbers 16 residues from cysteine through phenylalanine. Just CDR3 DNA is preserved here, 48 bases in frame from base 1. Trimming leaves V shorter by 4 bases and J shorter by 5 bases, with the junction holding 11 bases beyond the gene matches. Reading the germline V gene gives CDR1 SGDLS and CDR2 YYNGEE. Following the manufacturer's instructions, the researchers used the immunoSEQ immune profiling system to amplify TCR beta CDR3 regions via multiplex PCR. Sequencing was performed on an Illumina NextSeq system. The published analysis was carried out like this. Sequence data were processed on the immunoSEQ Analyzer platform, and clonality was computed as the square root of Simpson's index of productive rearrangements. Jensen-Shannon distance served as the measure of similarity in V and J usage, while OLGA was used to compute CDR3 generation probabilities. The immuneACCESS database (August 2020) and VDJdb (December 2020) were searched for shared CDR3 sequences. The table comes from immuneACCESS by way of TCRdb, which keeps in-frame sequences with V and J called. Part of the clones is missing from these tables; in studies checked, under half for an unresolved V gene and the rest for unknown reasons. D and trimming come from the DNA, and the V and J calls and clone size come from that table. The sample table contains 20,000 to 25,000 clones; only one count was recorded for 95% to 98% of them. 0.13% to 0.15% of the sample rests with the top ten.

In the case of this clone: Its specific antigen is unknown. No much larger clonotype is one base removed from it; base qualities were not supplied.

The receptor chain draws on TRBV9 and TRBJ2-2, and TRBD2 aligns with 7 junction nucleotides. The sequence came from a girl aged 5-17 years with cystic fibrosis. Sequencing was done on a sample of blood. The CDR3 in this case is CASSHVAGERTGELFF. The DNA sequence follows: TGTGCCAGCAGCCACGTAGCGGGTGAACGTACCGGGGAGCTGTTTTTT.